This T cell receptor (beta chain) derives from a study of T cells in Graves' hyperthyroidism and ophthalmopathy (dated by TCRdb to about 2019). With regard to the full study: Peripheral blood was collected at initial diagnosis, before any treatment. The 90 to 100 discovery patients were randomly divided into training and test sets at a 7:3 ratio. Thyroid tissue and blood T-cell repertoires from six Graves' hyperthyroidism patients were also compared in the study. The paper reports TCR Vbeta CDR3 sequencing of 135 peripheral blood samples: fewer than 50 ophthalmopathy, fewer than 80 hyperthyroidism and around 17 progressor patients. After blood sampling, hyperthyroidism patients were treated with methimazole at a starting dose of 30 mg daily, and ophthalmopathy patients were treated with high-dose intravenous methylprednisolone. A discovery cohort of around 98 patients, fewer than 50 with Graves' ophthalmopathy and roughly 59 with stable Graves' hyperthyroidism, was used to find distinguishing TCR V-J signatures. Whether ophthalmopathy could be predicted prospectively was tested in an independent validation cohort made up of under 20 hyperthyroidism patients plus 17 patients who later progressed to ophthalmopathy.

Broader findings and caveats from the paper: In validation, the model predicted progression to ophthalmopathy with 55% to 71% sensitivity and roughly 72% specificity, a median of around 6.6 months before onset. In cross-validation, a model built on a 13 V-J signature told ophthalmopathy apart from stable hyperthyroidism with approximately 91% sensitivity and 81% to 82% specificity, and in testing the same model reached 80%/75%. Most expanded thyroid clonotypes (frequency above 0.001) were also found in blood, which suggests that blood repertoires may mirror thyroid immune responses. No statistical method was used to fix the sample size in advance, and group allocation was not hidden from the investigators.

Ophthalmopathy patients had moderately to severely active disease, Clinical Activity Score of at least 3, NOSPECS grade of at least 4, and duration under 3 months. Exclusion was applied to patients with uncontrolled infections, other autoimmune diseases, pregnancy or lactation. Diagnoses were established on the basis of clinical symptoms, serum thyroxine and TRAb, thyroid ultrasound, and orbital computed tomography. PBMCs were separated from roughly 10 ml of fresh peripheral blood using Ficoll-Paque density gradient centrifugation. Trizol reagent was used to extract total RNA, and RNA quality was then checked on an Agilent 2100 Bioanalyzer. The cysteine opens and the phenylalanine closes a CDR3 of 14 amino acids. Only the CDR3 part of the read is kept: 42 bases, read in frame from the first base. Ends trimmed: V by 6 bases, J by 2 bases; bases unmatched to a gene: 5. In the germline V gene, CDR1 corresponds to ENHRY and CDR2 to SYGVKD.

This clonotype was detected many times. Its antigen target is currently unknown. No base qualities exist here, and no much larger clone lies one base off it. Amplification of TCR beta CDR3 regions was carried out from RNA transcripts. For the first round of RT-PCR on the TCR CDR3, the HTBI primer set was used together with the Qiagen OneStep RT-PCR kit. Libraries were constructed in a second round of multiplex PCR, after which size selection and purification were performed. The libraries were sequenced on an Illumina HiSeq2000 using paired-end 100 bp reads. Per the original workflow: SOAPnuke was used to process the raw data, throwing out any read that contained adapters or uncalled bases, had a mean Phred below 15, or lacked an exact constant-primer or identifier match. High-quality paired reads were merged using COPE v1.2.5, and each unique nucleotide sequence was defined as a clonotype. MiTCR v1.1 was used to align clonotypes to the IMGT TRBV, TRBD and TRBJ reference segments. The analysis was restricted to V-J combinations with a frequency above 0.0001, which together covered 99% to 99.2% of the repertoires. The TCS score was defined as the ratio of F50 (clonal expansion) to E x V (chaos), calculated using BLOSUM62-based TCRdist between CDR3 peptides within each V-J. Welch's t-statistics and random forest reduced fewer than 550 V-J features to some 14, which were used in a naive Bayes classifier (R e1071). TCRdb handled the public reads itself, with Q25 trimming in fastp and clone calling in MiXCR, and kept productive beta chains. Entries are consolidated by CDR3 protein sequence, retaining the most common genes and DNA. TCRdb, not the original authors, processed these V and J calls. Present in this sample are fewer than 650,000 distinct CDR3 sequences, 12% to 15% of which were seen just once. The ten biggest clones cover around 7% of the sample.

The sample comprised blood. This receptor was obtained from a woman under 30 with Graves' ophthalmopathy. The sequence links TRBV10-3 to TRBJ2-3; 7 central nucleotides agree with TRBD1. The CDR3 protein is CAIRRGLTTDTQYF. At the DNA level, the sequence is TGTGCCATCAGGAGGGGGCTCACCACAGATACGCAGTATTTT.